This T cell receptor (beta chain) was obtained from a study of response to subunit inactivated influenza vaccine. This clonotype showed up just a few times. Antigen unknown. TCRdb used MiXCR to reprocess the RT-PCR reads, holding one entry per CDR3 protein. The sample has 400,000 to 650,000 distinct CDR3 sequences, approximately 7.2% seen once. Trimming shortened V by 5 bases and J by 1 base, and 8 bases separated the two germline ends. The length of the CDR3 is 13 residues. CDR1 and CDR2 from the germline V gene are SGHTA and FQGNSA. Study observations and caveats: With each seasonal influenza vaccination, the authors suggested, few new T cells are recruited.

The sequence came from a man between 45 and 75 years old who received an inactivated influenza vaccine. The chain carries TRBV7-2 and TRBJ1-1; the D is unclear. Sequencing used PBMCs from blood, obtained approximately 25 months after vaccination. CDR3 coding DNA: TGTGCCAGCAGCCCTCTGTCGAACACTGAAGCTTTCTTT. Translated: CASSPLSNTEAFF.